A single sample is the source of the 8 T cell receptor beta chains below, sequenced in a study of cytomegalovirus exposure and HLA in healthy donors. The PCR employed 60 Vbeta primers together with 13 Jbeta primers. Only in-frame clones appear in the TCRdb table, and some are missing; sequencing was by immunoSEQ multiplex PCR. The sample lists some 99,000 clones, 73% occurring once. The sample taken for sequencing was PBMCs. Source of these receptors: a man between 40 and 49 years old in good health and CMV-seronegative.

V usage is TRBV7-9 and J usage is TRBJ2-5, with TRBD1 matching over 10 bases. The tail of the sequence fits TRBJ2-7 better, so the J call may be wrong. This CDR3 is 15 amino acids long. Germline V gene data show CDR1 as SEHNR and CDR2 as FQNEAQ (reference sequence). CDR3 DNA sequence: TGTGCCAGCAGCTTATGGGACAGGGGTACCTACGAGCAGTACTTC. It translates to CASSLWDRGTYEQYF.

CDR3 region: CASSLGSGGVGEQFF. In DNA form, the CDR3 reads TGCGCCAGCAGCTTGGGTAGCGGGGGGGTTGGTGAGCAGTTCTTC. The chain combines TRBV5-1 with TRBJ2-1, with 11 bases matching TRBD2. Trimming took 0 bases from V and 9 from J; bases not matched to a gene: 5. The germline V gene encodes CDR1 SGHRS and CDR2 YFSETQ. The CDR3 has 15 residues.

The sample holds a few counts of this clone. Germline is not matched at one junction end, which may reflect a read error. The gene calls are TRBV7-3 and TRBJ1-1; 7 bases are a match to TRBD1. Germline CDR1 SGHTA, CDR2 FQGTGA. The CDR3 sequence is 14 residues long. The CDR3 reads CVSALTGENTEAFF. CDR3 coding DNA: TGTGTCAGCGCCCTTACAGGGGAGAACACTGAAGCTTTCTTT. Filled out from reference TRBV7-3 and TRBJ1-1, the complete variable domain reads GAGVSQTPSNKVTEKGKYVELRCDPISGHTALYWYRQSLGQGPEFLIYFQGTGAADDSGLPNDRFFAVRPEGSVSTLKIQRTERGDSAVYLCVSALTGENTEAFFGQGTRLTVV.

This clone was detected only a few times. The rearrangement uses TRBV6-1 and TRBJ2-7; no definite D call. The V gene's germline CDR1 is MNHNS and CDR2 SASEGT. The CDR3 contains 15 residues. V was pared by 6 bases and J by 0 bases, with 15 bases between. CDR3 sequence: CASSGRLGDSYEQYF. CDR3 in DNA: TGTGCCAGCAGCGGCAGACTGGGTGACTCCTACGAGCAGTACTTC.

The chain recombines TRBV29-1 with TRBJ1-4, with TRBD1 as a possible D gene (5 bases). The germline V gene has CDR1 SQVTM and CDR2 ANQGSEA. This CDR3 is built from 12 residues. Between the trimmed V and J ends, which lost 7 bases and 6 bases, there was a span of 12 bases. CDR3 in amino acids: CSGGHLDEKLFF. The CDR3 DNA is TGCAGCGGCGGACACTTGGATGAAAAACTGTTTTTT.

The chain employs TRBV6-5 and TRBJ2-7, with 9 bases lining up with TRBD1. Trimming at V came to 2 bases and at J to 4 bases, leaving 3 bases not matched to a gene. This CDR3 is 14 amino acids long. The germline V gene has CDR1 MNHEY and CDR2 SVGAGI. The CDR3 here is CASSYGTGRYEQYF. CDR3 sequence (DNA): TGTGCCAGCAGTTACGGGACAGGGAGATACGAGCAGTACTTC.

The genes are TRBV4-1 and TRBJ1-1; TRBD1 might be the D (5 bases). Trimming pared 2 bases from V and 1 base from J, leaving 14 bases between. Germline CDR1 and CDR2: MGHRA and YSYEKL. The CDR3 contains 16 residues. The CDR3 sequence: CASSQKQGAWNTEAFF. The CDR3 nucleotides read TGCGCCAGCAGCCAAAAGCAGGGCGCATGGAACACTGAAGCTTTCTTT.

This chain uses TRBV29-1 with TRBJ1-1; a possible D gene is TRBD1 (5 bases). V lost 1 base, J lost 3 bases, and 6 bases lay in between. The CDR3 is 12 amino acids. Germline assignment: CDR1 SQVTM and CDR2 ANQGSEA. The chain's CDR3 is CSVEGGDTEAFF. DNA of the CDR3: TGCAGCGTTGAAGGGGGCGACACTGAAGCTTTCTTT.